Shown below are 32 T cell receptor beta chains from a single sample sequenced in a study of vaccination and CD4 T cells after COVID-19. The antigens these receptors bind are not known. Treatment specified: approximately nine-day PBMC culture with coronavirus spike peptide pools or control peptides (ViraFEST assay). Cultured CD4+ T cells had their DNA profiled by the Oncomine TCR Beta short-read assay. TCRdb passed the PCR reads through MiXCR, listing each CDR3 protein once. The data show 16,000 or so distinct CDR3 sequences, around two fifths seen once. Sequenced here: CD4+ T cells from blood, cultured in vitro, sampled after SARS-CoV-2 vaccination. The source is a human donor who had recovered from COVID-19.

V is TRBV27 and J is TRBJ2-7; tentative D call: TRBD2 (6 bases). This CDR3 is built from 13 residues. V was pared by 3 bases and J by 3 bases, with 9 bases between. In germline, CDR1 is MNHEY, CDR2 SMNVEV (reference sequence). CDR3 nucleotide sequence: TGTGCCAGCAGTTTCACCGGGGGCTACGAGCAGTACTTC. Its translation is CASSFTGGYEQYF.

This sequence joins TRBV5-1 and TRBJ2-7, with TRBD2 matching over 10 bases. In germline, CDR1 is SGHRS, CDR2 YFSETQ. CDR3 size: 15 residues. The J segment lost 4 bases and the V segment lost 0 bases, leaving 4 bases of the junction unmatched. CDR3 protein: CASSLVSSGRYEQYF. The DNA for the CDR3 is TGCGCCAGCAGCTTGGTGAGTAGCGGGAGGTACGAGCAGTACTTC.

This clonotype was detected once. The chain combines TRBV5-1 with TRBJ2-5; tentative D call: TRBD1 (5 bases). Trimming shortened V by 0 bases and J by 2 bases, and 11 bases separated the two germline ends. Germline CDR1 is SGHRS and CDR2 is YFSETQ. This CDR3 has 15 residues. The chain's CDR3 is CASSLGQGTQETQYF. The CDR3 bases are TGCGCCAGCAGCTTGGGTCAGGGAACTCAAGAGACCCAGTACTTC. The full variable domain, completed using reference TRBV5-1 and TRBJ2-5, is KAGVTQTPRYLIKTRGQQVTLSCSPISGHRSVSWYQQTPGQGLQFLFEYFSETQRNKGNFPGRFSGRQFSNSRSEMNVSTLELGDSALYLCASSLGQGTQETQYFGPGTRLLVL.

This clonotype rates as medium-sized. The chain joins TRBV15 to TRBJ2-4, with a possible D match to TRBD1 (5 bases). This CDR3 contains 15 residues. V lost 3 bases to trimming and J lost 8 bases, with 17 bases between them. Germline values: CDR1 LNHNV, CDR2 YYDKDF (reference sequence). Here the CDR3 reads CATSRGPVAGDIQYF. CDR3 in DNA: TGTGCCACCAGCAGGGGGCCGGTAGCAGGTGACATTCAGTACTTC.

In the case of this clonotype: The junction and the germline gene differ at one end; a read error may be behind it. This chain uses TRBV18 with TRBJ2-7; D unresolved. There are 14 residues in the CDR3. Germline CDR1 and CDR2: KGHSH and LQKENI. CDR3 DNA: TGTGCCAGCTCGGCGGCTGCGAGCTCCTACGAGCAGCACTTC. This encodes CASSAAASSYEQHF. The full variable domain, its missing parts supplied by reference TRBV18 and TRBJ2-7, is NAGVMQNPRHLVRRRGQEARLRCSPMKGHSHVYWYRQLPEEGLKFMVYLQKENIIDESGMPKERFSAEFPKEGPSILRIQQVVRGDSAAYFCASSAAASSYEQHFGPGTRLTVT.

CDR3 nucleotides: TGTGCCAGCAGCTTAAGGGGGCCGGGACAGGGGACCCAAGAGACCCAGTACTTC. Protein sequence: CASSLRGPGQGTQETQYF. J is TRBJ2-5 and V is TRBV7-3; 10 nucleotides line up with TRBD1. The CDR3 has 18 amino acids. Trimming at V came to 1 base and at J to 1 base, leaving 9 bases not matched to a gene. Germline assignment: CDR1 SGHTA and CDR2 FQGTGA.

The J gene is TRBJ2-7, the V gene TRBV28; no clear D gene. Per the germline V gene, CDR1 is MDHEN and CDR2 is SYDVKM. Trimming stripped 6 bases from V and 1 base from J, with 10 bases between. This CDR3 has 13 amino acids. The chain's CDR3 is CASRQVPSYEQYF. The CDR3 nucleotides read TGTGCCAGCAGGCAAGTTCCGTCCTACGAGCAGTACTTC.

This clonotype was found a few times. The chain is built from TRBV20-1 and TRBJ1-2; D possibly corresponds to TRBD1 (5 bases). This CDR3 contains 14 residues. With 2 bases removed from V and 3 bases from J, the gap between germline ends came to 13 bases. Per the germline V gene, CDR1 is DFQATT and CDR2 is SNEGSKA (reference sequence). The CDR3 sequence: CSARPRDGYYGYTF. As DNA, the CDR3 is TGCAGTGCTAGACCCCGGGACGGATACTATGGCTACACCTTC.

The chain has TRBV20-1 and TRBJ2-7; D uncertain. The V gene's germline CDR1 is DFQATT and CDR2 SNEGSKA (reference sequence). CDR3 size: 13 residues. The germline V and J ends were trimmed by 1 base and 0 bases, with 7 bases remaining between them. The CDR3 region is CSARVPSSYEQYF. DNA for the CDR3: TGCAGTGCTAGAGTTCCGAGCTCCTACGAGCAGTACTTC.

The genes are TRBV20-1 and TRBJ1-1; 7 nucleotides agree with TRBD1. Germline CDR1 is DFQATT and CDR2 is SNEGSKA (reference sequence). This CDR3 is built from 17 residues. The trim removed 0 bases at V and 0 bases at J, leaving 10 bases unmatched. The CDR3 region has the DNA TGCAGTGCTAGAGATCGACAGGGTTCGGTTATGAACACTGAAGCTTTCTTT. It specifies CSARDRQGSVMNTEAFF.

A few counts support this clonotype. V usage is TRBV19 and J usage is TRBJ2-5; D gene ambiguous. Trimming shortened V by 10 bases and J by 1 base, and 19 bases separated the two germline ends. The CDR3 loop spans 15 amino acids. Per germline, CDR1 LNHDA and CDR2 SQIVND (reference sequence). CDR3 sequence reads: CATNSPRVGQETQYF. The CDR3 DNA sequence: TGTGCCACCAACTCCCCACGGGTAGGCCAAGAGACCCAGTACTTC.

The J gene is TRBJ2-1, the V gene TRBV24-1; D gene uncertain. The ends were cut back, 5 bases at V and 0 bases at J, with 13 bases in the middle. CDR1 and CDR2 (germline): KGHDR, SFDVKD. The CDR3 extends over 16 amino acids. CDR3 sequence: CATSGTAETSYNEQFF. In DNA form, the CDR3 reads TGTGCCACCAGTGGTACGGCAGAGACCTCCTACAATGAGCAGTTCTTC.

V gene TRBV5-4 combines with J gene TRBJ2-3, with 10 bases identical to TRBD2. Germline V gives CDR1 SGHNT, CDR2 YYREEE (reference sequence). V lost 5 bases, J lost 2 bases, and 2 bases stayed unmatched. The CDR3 has 14 residues. The CDR3 region is CASRSGRDTDTQYF. Here the CDR3 DNA reads TGTGCCAGCAGGAGCGGGAGGGACACAGATACGCAGTATTTT.

The chain has TRBV7-2 and TRBJ2-3; D gene unclear. Germline loops: CDR1 SGHTA, CDR2 FQGNSA. Trimming cost V 4 bases and J 1 base, with 15 bases left between them. The CDR3 consists of 16 residues. The CDR3 bases are TGTGCCAGCAGCTCGGAGTTAGCAAGGGGCACAGATACGCAGTATTTT. This gives the protein CASSSELARGTDTQYF.

This clonotype was found a few times. This sequence joins TRBV6-5 and TRBJ1-5; 9 bases line up with TRBD1. V shed 2 bases, J shed 7 bases, and the junction held 3 bases outside the gene matches. Germline CDR1 and CDR2: MNHEY and SVGAGI. This CDR3 comprises 14 residues. The CDR3 nucleotides read TGTGCCAGCAGTTACCGGGACAGGGACCAGCCCCAGCATTTT. Its translation is CASSYRDRDQPQHF.

The V call is TRBV21-1, the J call TRBJ2-4. TRBV21-1 is flagged as a pseudogene. The CDR3 consists of 15 residues. CDR3 residues: CASSKSLAAKNIQYF. In nucleotides, the CDR3 is TGTGCCAGCAGCAAAAGTTTGGCAGCCAAAAACATTCAGTACTTC.

The chain recombines TRBV30 with TRBJ1-5, with D unresolved. The CDR3 runs to 15 residues. Germline assignment: CDR1 GTSNPN and CDR2 SVGIG (reference sequence). Trimming took off 1 base at V and 3 bases at J, with 13 bases between the two ends. This CDR3 reads CAWSAGRRANQPQHF. CDR3 DNA sequence: TGTGCCTGGAGTGCTGGACGAAGGGCCAATCAGCCCCAGCATTTT.

The chain has TRBV25-1 and TRBJ2-7; 7 bases map to TRBD1. Per the germline V gene, CDR1 is MGHDK and CDR2 is SYGVNS. The CDR3 consists of 14 residues. V dropped 6 bases and J dropped 2; count of bases not matched to a gene: 7. DNA for the CDR3: TGTGCCAGCAGATCAGGGGGTCCTACCTACGAGCAGTACTTC. Amino acids: CASRSGGPTYEQYF.

This clonotype has just a few counts. This rearrangement joins TRBV2 to TRBJ2-5; D tentatively reads TRBD1 or TRBD2 (7 bases each). Trimming took off 4 bases at V and 5 bases at J, with 17 bases between the two ends. Germline V lookup: CDR1 SNHLY, CDR2 FYNNEI. The CDR3 is 15 residues long. The CDR3 region is CASSGAWGGQETQYF. The CDR3 DNA follows: TGTGCCAGCAGTGGCGCATGGGGGGGACAGGAGACCCAGTACTTC.

This chain joins TRBV6-2 or TRBV6-3 and TRBJ1-1, with D unresolved. CDR1 and CDR2 (germline): MNHEY, SVGEGT. V lost 0 bases to trimming and J lost 4 bases, with 15 bases between them. The CDR3 is 16 amino acids. The CDR3 DNA sequence: TGTGCCAGCAGTTACTCGCTCCGGGAAGTGAGCACTGAAGCTTTCTTT. Translated: CASSYSLREVSTEAFF.

DNA of the CDR3: TGTGCCAGTAGCAGGACAGGGGAGGCACCGTATAGCAATCAGCCCCAGCATTTT. As protein: CASSRTGEAPYSNQPQHF. This rearrangement joins TRBV19 to TRBJ1-5; 9 bases match TRBD1. The germline V gene has CDR1 LNHDA and CDR2 SQIVND (reference sequence). The CDR3 length is 18 residues. V lost 6 bases and J lost 0; bases outside the gene matches: 12.

The chain joins TRBV6-5 to TRBJ2-1; 10 bases fit TRBD2. V lost 2 bases and J lost 8; bases outside the gene matches: 3. There are 14 residues in the CDR3. Germline CDR1 reads MNHEY; CDR2 reads SVGAGI. CDR3 coding DNA: TGTGCCAGCAGTTACACCCTAGCGGGAGATGAGCAGTTCTTC. Its protein product is CASSYTLAGDEQFF.

The count of this clonotype is one. This chain uses TRBV11-2 with TRBJ2-5, with TRBD2 matching 7 bases. The germline gives CDR1 SGHAT, CDR2 FQNNGV. The J segment lost 4 bases and the V segment lost 3 bases, leaving 5 bases of the junction unmatched. The CDR3 covers 14 residues. The CDR3 nucleotides read TGTGCCAGCAGCTTGGGGGGGGTCGGAGAGACCCAGTACTTC. Translating it yields CASSLGGVGETQYF.

By frequency in the sample, this clonotype is large. The chain carries TRBV24-1 and TRBJ1-1; a weak D match, TRBD1 (6 bases). The V end was cut by 7 bases, the J end by 4 bases, with 12 bases between. The CDR3 runs to 13 residues. CDR1 is KGHDR and CDR2 is SFDVKD in the germline V gene. CDR3 amino acids: CATSGRGATEAFF. The CDR3 region has the DNA TGTGCCACCAGCGGACGGGGGGCCACTGAAGCTTTCTTT.

Only a few counts were recorded for this clonotype. The V call is TRBV6-5, the J call TRBJ1-5; possible D gene TRBD1, 6 bases. CDR1 and CDR2 from the germline V gene are MNHEY and SVGAGI. V lost 3 bases, J lost 6 bases, and 12 bases lay in between. The CDR3 covers 14 residues. CDR3 protein: CASSYNRVGQPQHF. CDR3 nucleotides: TGTGCCAGCAGTTATAACAGGGTCGGTCAGCCCCAGCATTTT.

The rearrangement uses TRBV20-1 and TRBJ1-1, with 7 positions matching TRBD1. CDR3 size: 13 residues. V shed 4 bases and J 8 bases; nucleotides not matched to a gene: 10. The germline V gene encodes CDR1 DFQATT and CDR2 SNEGSKA (reference sequence). The CDR3 here is CSATPTGLREAFF. The CDR3 nucleotides read TGCAGTGCTACCCCGACAGGGCTTAGGGAAGCTTTCTTT.

This clonotype occurred a few times. This sequence joins TRBV2 and TRBJ2-5, with no clear D. Trimming removed 6 bases at V and 7 bases at J, with 9 bases between. The CDR3 loop spans 11 amino acids. CDR1 is SNHLY, CDR2 FYNNEI, per germline. CDR3 residues: CASRESPTQYF. CDR3 nucleotides: TGTGCCAGCAGGGAATCCCCGACCCAGTACTTC.

This clonotype was found a few times. J is TRBJ2-3 and V is TRBV18; D unresolved. This CDR3 has 13 amino acids. Germline CDR1 reads KGHSH; CDR2 reads LQKENI. V was clipped by 3 bases and J by 6 bases, with 10 bases between them. The CDR3 DNA follows: TGTGCCAGCTCACCCAGTTGGCAGGATACGCAGTATTTT. Translating gives CASSPSWQDTQYF.

The chain employs TRBV20-1 and TRBJ2-7, with TRBD1 matching over 8 bases. CDR1 DFQATT and CDR2 SNEGSKA come from the germline V gene (reference sequence). V lost 4 bases and J lost 0; bases outside the gene matches: 20. The CDR3 extends over 19 amino acids. DNA for the CDR3: TGCAGTGCTACTCCCTTGACAGGGGATTCCTTTTCCTTCTCCTACGAGCAGTACTTC. Translated, it gives CSATPLTGDSFSFSYEQYF.

The rearrangement links TRBV20-1 to TRBJ2-7, with TRBD2 identical over 11 bases. The trim removed 8 bases at V and 4 bases at J, leaving 10 bases unmatched. CDR3 length: 14 residues. Germline V gene lookup returns CDR1 DFQATT and CDR2 SNEGSKA (reference sequence). The CDR3 nucleotides are TGCAGTTGGTTGCCGGGACTAGCGGCTTACGAGCAGTACTTC. Its protein is CSWLPGLAAYEQYF.

This clonotype appeared a few times. The chain carries TRBV20-1 and TRBJ2-3; 9 bases match TRBD2. Germline V gene lookup returns CDR1 DFQATT and CDR2 SNEGSKA (reference sequence). The CDR3 is 13 amino acids. V lost 1 base, J lost 8 bases, and 4 bases stayed unmatched. This chain's CDR3 is CSARASSGITQYF. In nucleotides, the CDR3 is TGCAGTGCTAGAGCGTCTAGCGGGATTACGCAGTATTTT.

The chain carries TRBV20-1 and TRBJ2-1, with 8 bases identical to TRBD2. Unmatched junction bases numbered 7, after V lost 1 base and J lost 5 bases. The CDR3 totals 15 residues. The germline V gene encodes CDR1 DFQATT and CDR2 SNEGSKA (reference sequence). CDR3 in amino acids: CSARAREAGDNEQFF. The CDR3 DNA reads TGCAGTGCTAGAGCCCGAGAAGCGGGGGACAATGAGCAGTTCTTC.